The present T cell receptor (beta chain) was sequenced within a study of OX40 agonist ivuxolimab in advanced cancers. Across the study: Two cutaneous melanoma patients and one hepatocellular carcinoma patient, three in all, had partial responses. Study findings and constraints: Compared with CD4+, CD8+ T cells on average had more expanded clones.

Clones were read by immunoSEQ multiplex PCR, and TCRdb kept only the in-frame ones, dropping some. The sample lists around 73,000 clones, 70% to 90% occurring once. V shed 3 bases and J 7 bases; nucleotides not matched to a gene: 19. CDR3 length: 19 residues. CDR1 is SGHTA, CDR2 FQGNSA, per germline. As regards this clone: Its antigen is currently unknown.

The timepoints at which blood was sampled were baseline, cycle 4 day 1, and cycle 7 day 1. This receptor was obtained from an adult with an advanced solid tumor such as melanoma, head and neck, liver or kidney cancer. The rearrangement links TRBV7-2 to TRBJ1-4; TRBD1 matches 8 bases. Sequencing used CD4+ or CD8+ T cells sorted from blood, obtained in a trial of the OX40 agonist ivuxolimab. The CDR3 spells CASSFLARDRIRRGEKLFF. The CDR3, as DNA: TGTGCCAGCAGCTTTTTGGCCCGGGACAGGATTAGGCGGGGTGAAAAACTGTTTTTT.